This T cell receptor delta chain appears in the sequencing data of a study of γδ T cells in repeated Plasmodium falciparum infection. Study-level information: Age- and gender-matched Australian children served as comparison for malaria-exposed Malian children. Broader study findings: Compared with Australian children, Malian Vdelta2-negative repertoires seemed more clonal, less diverse, less shared.

TCRdb reanalysed the multiplex PCR reads via CATT. The data show around 52,000 delta-chain clones, with over 1.5% seen just once and approximately 16% held by the top ten. This clone came up many times. Its target is unknown. A far larger clone differs by one base, so this is likely a read error. The sample holds other DNA sequences that translate to the same CDR3. Trimming cost V 2 bases and J 7 bases; bases outside gene matches: 14. The V gene's germline CDR1 is TSWWSYY and CDR2 QGS. This CDR3 has 18 residues. Flow sorting of PBMC yielded separate Vgamma9/Vdelta2+ and Vdelta2-negative gammadelta T cell populations for bulk repertoire analysis.

The sample was gamma-delta T cells from blood. The chain uses TRDV1 and TRDJ1, with TRDD3 matching 12 bases. The sequence was collected from a pool of human donors (malaria-infected and uninfected, not separated). The CDR3 spells CALGEMQELLGDTLKLIF. The CDR3 DNA reads as TGTGCTCTTGGGGAAATGCAGGAGCTACTGGGGGATACCCTTAAACTCATCTTT.